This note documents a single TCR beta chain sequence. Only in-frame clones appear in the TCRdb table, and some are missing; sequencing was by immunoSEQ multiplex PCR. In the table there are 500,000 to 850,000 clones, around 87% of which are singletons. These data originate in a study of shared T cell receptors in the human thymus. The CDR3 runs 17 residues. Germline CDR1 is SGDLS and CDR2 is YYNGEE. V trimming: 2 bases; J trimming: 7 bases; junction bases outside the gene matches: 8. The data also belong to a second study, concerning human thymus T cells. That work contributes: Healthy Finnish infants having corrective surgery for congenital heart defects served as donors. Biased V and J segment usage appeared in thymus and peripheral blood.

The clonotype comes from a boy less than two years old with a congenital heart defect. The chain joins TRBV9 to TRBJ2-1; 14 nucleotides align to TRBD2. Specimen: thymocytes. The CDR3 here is CASSVGTSGSRANEQFF. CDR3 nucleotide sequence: TGTGCCAGCAGCGTGGGGACTAGCGGGAGTAGAGCGAATGAGCAGTTCTTC. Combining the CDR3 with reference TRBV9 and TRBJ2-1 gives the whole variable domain DSGVTQTPKHLITATGQRVTLRCSPRSGDLSVYWYQQSLDQGLQFLIQYYNGEERAKGNILERFSAQQFPDLHSELNLSSLELGDSALYFCASSVGTSGSRANEQFFGPGTRLTVL.